A single sample gave rise to the 30 T cell receptor beta chains below, sequenced in a study of cytomegalovirus exposure and HLA in healthy donors. The PCR used 60 Vbeta and 13 Jbeta primers. Assay: immunoSEQ multiplex PCR; the TCRdb copy retains only in-frame clones and omits some. This listing includes more than 40,000 clones. Sequencing was performed on PBMCs. The receptors derive from a female donor in good health and CMV-seronegative.

V and J are TRBV6-4 and TRBJ1-1; TRBD1 is a possible D gene (5 bases). The CDR3 is 15 residues long. V lost 6 bases and J 3 bases, leaving 17 bases between the germline ends. The germline CDR1 and CDR2 sequences are MRHNA and SNTAGT. CDR3 coding DNA: TGTGCCAGCAGGGCAGGGATGGGGCTTGACACTGAAGCTTTCTTT. Residues: CASRAGMGLDTEAFF.

This chain's CDR3 is CASSVERGLNSPLHF. DNA of the CDR3: TGTGCCAGCAGCGTAGAGAGGGGGCTTAATTCACCCCTCCACTTT. The chain uses TRBV9 and TRBJ1-6, with 7 bases aligning to TRBD1. The germline V gene has CDR1 SGDLS and CDR2 YYNGEE. The CDR3 is 15 amino acids. V gave up 0 bases and J gave up 6 bases; unmatched junction bases: 3. The variable domain in full, with the rest retrieved from reference TRBV9 and TRBJ1-6, is DSGVTQTPKHLITATGQRVTLRCSPRSGDLSVYWYQQSLDQGLQFLIQYYNGEERAKGNILERFSAQQFPDLHSELNLSSLELGDSALYFCASSVERGLNSPLHFGNGTRLTVT.

The genes are TRBV15 and TRBJ2-1, with 12 bases identical to TRBD1. Losses at the gene ends were 5 bases for V and 5 bases for J; bases not matched to a gene: 13. Per germline, CDR1 LNHNV and CDR2 YYDKDF (reference sequence). There are 18 residues in the CDR3. The CDR3 nucleotides are TGTGCCACCAGCCTACGCCAAGGGGACAGGGGGCCCAACAATGAGCAGTTCTTC. This sequence encodes CATSLRQGDRGPNNEQFF.

This rearrangement joins TRBV6-1 to TRBJ1-2, with TRBD1 matching 9 bases. From germline, CDR1 is MNHNS and CDR2 SASEGT. The length of the CDR3 is 14 residues. V lost 5 bases and J lost 8; bases outside the gene matches: 9. Here the CDR3 DNA reads TGTGCCAGCAGTCCCGGGACAGGGTACGGCGGCTACACCTTC. Translated, it gives CASSPGTGYGGYTF.

The chain combines TRBV4-2 with TRBJ2-7; 11 bases match TRBD1. Germline V lookup: CDR1 LGHNA, CDR2 YNFKEQ. Trimming removed 0 bases from V and 4 bases from J; junction bases left unmatched: 5. This CDR3 contains 16 residues. The CDR3 spells CASSQETGTGGYEQYF. The CDR3 coding sequence is TGTGCCAGCAGCCAAGAGACCGGGACAGGGGGATACGAGCAGTACTTC.

V and J are TRBV6-1 and TRBJ1-6; no definite D call. The V gene lost 6 bases and the J gene lost 0 bases, with 9 bases spanning the gap. CDR1 is MNHNS, CDR2 SASEGT, per germline. The CDR3 extends over 15 amino acids. CDR3 in amino acids: CASRSGSSYNSPLHF. The DNA for the CDR3 is TGTGCCAGCAGATCAGGTAGCTCCTATAATTCACCCCTCCACTTT.

The chain couples TRBV29-1 to TRBJ1-4; no clear D gene. The length of the CDR3 is 13 residues. Trimming stripped 2 bases from V and 5 bases from J, with 9 bases between. Germline assignment: CDR1 SQVTM and CDR2 ANQGSEA. Here the CDR3 DNA reads TGCAGCGTTGAATCGGGTCCGAATGAAAAACTGTTTTTT. The encoded protein is CSVESGPNEKLFF. Using reference TRBV29-1 and TRBJ1-4 for the parts outside the CDR3, the full variable domain is SAVISQKPSRDICQRGTSLTIQCQVDSQVTMMFWYRQQPGQSLTLIATANQGSEATYESGFVIDKFPISRPNLTFSTLTVSNMSPEDSSIYLCSVESGPNEKLFFGSGTQLSVL.

The rearrangement joins TRBV7-6 to TRBJ1-1, with D uncertain. The CDR3 runs 13 residues. Germline V gene data show CDR1 as SGHVS and CDR2 as FNYEAQ. Between the trimmed V and J ends, which lost 1 base and 5 bases, there was a span of 8 bases. CDR3 amino acids: CASSLDRGTEAFF. CDR3 coding DNA: TGTGCCAGCAGCTTAGATCGGGGAACTGAAGCTTTCTTT.

The V gene is TRBV4-3, the J gene TRBJ1-3; D gene ambiguous. Germline CDR1 reads LGHNA; CDR2 reads YSLEER. The CDR3 is made up of 16 amino acids. V lost 3 bases and J 0 bases, leaving 12 bases between the germline ends. CDR3 loop: CASSHAHGLSGNTIYF. In DNA form, the CDR3 reads TGCGCCAGCAGCCACGCCCATGGCCTCTCTGGAAACACCATATATTTT.

The V and J genes are TRBV4-2 and TRBJ2-7; D not resolved. Germline-derived CDR1 and CDR2 are LGHNA and YNFKEQ. Trimming shortened V by 3 bases and J by 5 bases, and 17 bases separated the two germline ends. This CDR3 comprises 15 residues. This CDR3 is CASSHSRGRDDEQYF. The CDR3 nucleotides read TGTGCCAGCAGCCACTCTAGAGGCCGCGACGACGAGCAGTACTTC.

The CDR3 DNA sequence: TGCAGCGTTGAGCAGACCCAGGGCGGCTATGGCTACACCTTC. This codes for CSVEQTQGGYGYTF. The chain recombines TRBV29-1 with TRBJ1-2, with a tentative D call TRBD1 (5 bases). This CDR3 region has 14 residues. Between the trimmed V and J ends, which lost 3 bases and 4 bases, there was a span of 15 bases. Germline V gene lookup returns CDR1 SQVTM and CDR2 ANQGSEA.

V and J are TRBV6-5 and TRBJ2-7, with 10 positions matching TRBD2. The CDR3 loop spans 15 amino acids. Trimming took 6 bases from V and 5 from J; bases not matched to a gene: 10. The germline gives CDR1 MNHEY, CDR2 SVGAGI. The CDR3 DNA sequence: TGTGCCAGCAGAACCCAAGCGGGAGGGTCAGACGAGCAGTACTTC. Its protein is CASRTQAGGSDEQYF.

V is TRBV18 and J is TRBJ1-5; D ambiguous. V lost 2 bases and J lost 3, with 17 bases in between. Per the germline V gene, CDR1 is KGHSH and CDR2 is LQKENI. The CDR3 is 17 amino acids. The DNA for the CDR3 is TGTGCCAGCTCACCATCGGGATTTAGGCAAAACAATCAGCCCCAGCATTTT. Translation gives CASSPSGFRQNNQPQHF.

The rearrangement uses TRBV29-1 and TRBJ1-2, with TRBD1 as a possible D gene (6 bases). Germline V CDR1 and CDR2: SQVTM, ANQGSEA. The CDR3 length is 12 residues. V shed 4 bases and J shed 5 bases, with 11 bases lying between them. CDR3 nucleotides: TGCAGCGTTGGAAACAGGGAGTATGGCTACACCTTC. It translates to CSVGNREYGYTF.

This sequence joins TRBV18 and TRBJ2-7; TRBD2 matches at 8 bases. Germline V gene data show CDR1 as KGHSH and CDR2 as LQKENI. Germline trimming cut 3 bases from V and 6 bases from J; bases unmatched to any gene: 13. This CDR3 has 16 amino acids. This CDR3 is CASSPDRIGGACEQYF. The CDR3 bases are TGTGCCAGCTCACCTGATCGGATCGGGGGGGCTTGCGAGCAGTACTTC.

This chain connects TRBV4-3 to TRBJ1-2; TRBD1 is a possible D gene (6 bases). The CDR3 is made up of 15 amino acids. The V gene lost 0 bases and the J gene lost 4 bases, with 12 bases spanning the gap. Germline-derived CDR1 and CDR2 are LGHNA and YSLEER. The CDR3 spells CASSQDTGGFYGYTF. Written as DNA, the CDR3 is TGCGCCAGCAGCCAAGATACGGGGGGCTTCTATGGCTACACCTTC.

The chain joins TRBV30 to TRBJ1-1; no clear D gene. Germline CDR1 reads GTSNPN; CDR2 reads SVGIG (reference sequence). The ends were cut back, 0 bases at V and 8 bases at J, with 7 bases in the middle. CDR3 length: 11 residues. The CDR3 DNA reads TGTGCCTGGAGTGTCACCGGGGAAGCTTTCTTT. Protein: CAWSVTGEAFF.

The chain has TRBV30 and TRBJ2-3, with unresolved D. The germline gives CDR1 GTSNPN, CDR2 SVGIG (reference sequence). Trimming stripped 4 bases from V and 0 bases from J, with 14 bases between. The CDR3 length is 15 residues. CDR3 bases: TGTGCCTGGACTTCGCAGGTGACGAGCACAGATACGCAGTATTTT. Translating it yields CAWTSQVTSTDTQYF.

This rearrangement joins TRBV5-6 to TRBJ1-1; D not certain. Per the germline V gene, CDR1 is SGHDT and CDR2 is YYEEEE. Trimming took off 7 bases at V and 1 base at J, with 5 bases between the two ends. This CDR3 is built from 11 residues. DNA for the CDR3: TGTGCCAGCCACAGGAACACTGAAGCTTTCTTT. Translating it yields CASHRNTEAFF.

V usage is TRBV29-1 and J usage is TRBJ2-7; 9 bases are a match to TRBD2. CDR1 and CDR2 (germline): SQVTM, ANQGSEA. This CDR3 region has 15 residues. Trimming took 4 bases from V and 3 from J; bases not matched to a gene: 10. The CDR3 nucleotides read TGCAGCGTTGGAACGGGTAGCGGGGGCCTCTACGAGCAGTACTTC. Its translation is CSVGTGSGGLYEQYF.

The chain links TRBV9 to TRBJ2-5; 11 bases fit TRBD2. J was trimmed by 4 bases and V by 0 bases; bases with no gene match: 5. The CDR3 is 16 residues long. Germline values: CDR1 SGDLS, CDR2 YYNGEE. In DNA form, the CDR3 reads TGTGCCAGCAGCGTAGGAAATAGCGGGGGGGGAGAGACCCAGTACTTC. Translating it yields CASSVGNSGGGETQYF.

J is TRBJ2-7 and V is TRBV7-6, with D tentatively TRBD2 (6 bases). Deletions cut 1 base from V and 6 bases from J, with 13 bases between. CDR1 is SGHVS and CDR2 is FNYEAQ in the germline V gene. This CDR3 has 14 residues. CDR3: CASSLVSGDGEQYF. CDR3 nucleotide sequence: TGTGCCAGCAGCTTAGTTTCGGGGGACGGCGAGCAGTACTTC.

The rearrangement joins TRBV18 to TRBJ1-2, with TRBD1 identical over 10 bases. V lost 2 bases to trimming and J lost 4 bases; unmatched junction nucleotides: 7. The CDR3 covers 16 residues. CDR1 and CDR2 from the germline V gene are KGHSH and LQKENI. Written as DNA, the CDR3 is TGTGCCAGCTCACCAGCGACAGGGGGCGGAGGCTATGGCTACACCTTC. Translating gives CASSPATGGGGYGYTF. Using reference TRBV18 and TRBJ1-2 for the parts outside the CDR3, the full variable domain is NAGVMQNPRHLVRRRGQEARLRCSPMKGHSHVYWYRQLPEEGLKFMVYLQKENIIDESGMPKERFSAEFPKEGPSILRIQQVVRGDSAAYFCASSPATGGGGYGYTFGSGTRLTVV.

The chain recombines TRBV5-1 with TRBJ2-7, with 9 bases identical to TRBD2. CDR1 SGHRS and CDR2 YFSETQ come from the germline V gene. The CDR3 contains 15 residues. The J segment lost 6 bases and the V segment lost 0 bases, leaving 7 bases of the junction unmatched. CDR3 sequence: CASSLAGSGSFEQYF. The CDR3, as DNA: TGCGCCAGCAGCTTGGCTGGTAGCGGGAGCTTCGAGCAGTACTTC.

The chain carries TRBV30 and TRBJ2-5, with TRBD2 matching over 12 bases. Germline V gene lookup returns CDR1 GTSNPN and CDR2 SVGIG (reference sequence). V lost 1 base, J lost 4 bases, and 1 base stayed unmatched. The CDR3 runs 14 residues. In DNA, the CDR3 is TGTGCCTGGAGTGCTAGCGGGGGGGTAGAGACCCAGTACTTC. Its protein is CAWSASGGVETQYF.

The genes are TRBV19 and TRBJ2-7; tentatively, D is TRBD2 (5 bases). V was cut by 5 bases and J by 4 bases, with 18 bases left in between. Germline loops: CDR1 LNHDA, CDR2 SQIVND (reference sequence). This CDR3 spans 15 amino acids. The CDR3 protein is CASSPRLRERYEQYF. CDR3 coding DNA: TGTGCCAGTAGTCCCCGGTTAAGGGAGAGATACGAGCAGTACTTC.

The V gene is TRBV7-2, the J gene TRBJ1-6; tentatively, D is TRBD1 (6 bases). Germline-derived CDR1 and CDR2 are SGHTA and FQGNSA. This CDR3 is built from 16 residues. V dropped 3 bases and J dropped 0 bases, with 9 bases sitting between them. The CDR3 here is CASSFTGSSYNSPLHF. CDR3 nucleotide sequence: TGTGCCAGCAGCTTTACAGGGAGCTCCTATAATTCACCCCTCCACTTT.

J is TRBJ2-7 and V is TRBV4-3; D unclear. The CDR3 is made up of 13 amino acids. The V end lost 0 bases, the J end lost 7 bases, and 10 bases lay between the germline ends. Germline V gives CDR1 LGHNA, CDR2 YSLEER. The CDR3 DNA reads TGCGCCAGCAGCCAAGATCGTCGGTGGGAGCAGTACTTC. This sequence encodes CASSQDRRWEQYF.

This chain links TRBV19 with TRBJ2-1; 8 nucleotides agree with TRBD1. The CDR3 loop spans 16 amino acids. The germline CDR1 and CDR2 sequences are LNHDA and SQIVND (reference sequence). V dropped 4 bases and J dropped 2; count of bases not matched to a gene: 7. CDR3 amino acids: CASSTGDRGPYNEQFF. The CDR3 DNA follows: TGTGCCAGTAGTACAGGAGACAGGGGACCCTACAATGAGCAGTTCTTC.

The V and J genes are TRBV6-6 and TRBJ1-2; 8 nucleotides align to TRBD1. The CDR3 totals 15 residues. Germline values: CDR1 MNHNY, CDR2 SVGAGI (reference sequence). Trimming took 2 bases from V and 6 from J; bases not matched to a gene: 8. The CDR3 here is CASSYGPGGGNGYTF. The CDR3 bases are TGTGCCAGCAGTTACGGCCCAGGGGGCGGGAATGGCTACACCTTC.